The T cell receptor beta chain described here comes from a study of blood T cells in healthy people across ages. Study-wide points: TCR beta diversity per million T cells fell roughly linearly with age.

V was shortened by 3 bases and J by 2 bases, with 11 bases between the two germline ends. This CDR3 comprises 15 residues. Germline CDR1 reads LNHDA; CDR2 reads SQIVND (reference sequence). A second about 7 to 11 cycle PCR used barcoded and J-beta primers. There were at least 2.5 million CDR3-containing paired-end reads obtained from each sample. TCRdb re-called the 5' RACE reads through MiXCR, storing one row per CDR3 protein. The table records about 1.1 million distinct CDR3 sequences, around two fifths of them present only once. Details on this clonotype: The antigen is unknown.

The chain is built from TRBV19 and TRBJ1-5; D not certain. The receptor was derived from a man between 18 and 35 years old in good health. The material sequenced was blood. CDR3 amino acids: CASSIRRSGNQPQHF. The CDR3 DNA reads as TGTGCCAGTAGTATCCGGAGGAGTGGCAATCAGCCCCAGCATTTT.